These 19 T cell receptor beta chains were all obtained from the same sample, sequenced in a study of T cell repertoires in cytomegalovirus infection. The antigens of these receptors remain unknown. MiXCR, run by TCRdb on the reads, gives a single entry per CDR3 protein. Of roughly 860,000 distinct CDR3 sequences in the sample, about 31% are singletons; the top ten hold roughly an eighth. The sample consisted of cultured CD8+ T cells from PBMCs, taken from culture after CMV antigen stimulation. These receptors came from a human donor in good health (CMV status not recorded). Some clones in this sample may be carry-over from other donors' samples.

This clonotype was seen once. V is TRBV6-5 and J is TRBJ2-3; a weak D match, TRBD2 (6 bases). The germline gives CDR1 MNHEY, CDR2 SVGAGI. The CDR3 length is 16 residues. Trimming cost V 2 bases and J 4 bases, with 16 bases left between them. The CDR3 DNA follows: TGTGCCAGCAGTTACGGGAATGGCGGGGCATCAGATACGCAGTATTTT. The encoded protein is CASSYGNGGASDTQYF.

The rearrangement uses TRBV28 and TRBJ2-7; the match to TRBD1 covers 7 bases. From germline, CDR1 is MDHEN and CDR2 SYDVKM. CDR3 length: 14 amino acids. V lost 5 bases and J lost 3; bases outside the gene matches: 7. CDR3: CASSTSRDSYEQYV. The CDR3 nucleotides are TGTGCCAGCAGTACGTCCCGGGACAGCTACGAGCAGTACGTC.

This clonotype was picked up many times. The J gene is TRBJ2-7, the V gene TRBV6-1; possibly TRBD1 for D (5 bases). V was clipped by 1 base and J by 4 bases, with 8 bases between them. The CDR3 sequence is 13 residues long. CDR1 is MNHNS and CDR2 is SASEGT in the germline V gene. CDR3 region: CASSEEAGYEQYV. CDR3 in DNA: TGTGCCAGCAGTGAAGAGGCAGGGTACGAGCAGTACGTC.

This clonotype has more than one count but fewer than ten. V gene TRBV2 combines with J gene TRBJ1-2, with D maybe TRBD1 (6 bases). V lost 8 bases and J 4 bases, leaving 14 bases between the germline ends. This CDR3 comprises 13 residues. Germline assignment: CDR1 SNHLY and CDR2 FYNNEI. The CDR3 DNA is TGTGCCAGCCTCCAGGGGCGCTTCTATGGCTACACCTTC. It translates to CASLQGRFYGYTF.

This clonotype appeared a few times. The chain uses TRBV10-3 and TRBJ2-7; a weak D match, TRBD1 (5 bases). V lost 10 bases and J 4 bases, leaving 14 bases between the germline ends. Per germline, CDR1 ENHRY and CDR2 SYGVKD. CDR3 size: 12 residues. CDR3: CATGLPGYEQYF. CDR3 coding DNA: TGTGCCACCGGTCTCCCAGGGTACGAGCAGTACTTC.

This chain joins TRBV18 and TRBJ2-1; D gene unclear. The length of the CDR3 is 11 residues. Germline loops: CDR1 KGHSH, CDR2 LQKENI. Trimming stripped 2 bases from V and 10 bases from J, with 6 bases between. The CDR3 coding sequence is TGTGCCAGCTCACCAGGTATCGAGCAGTTCTTC. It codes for CASSPGIEQFF. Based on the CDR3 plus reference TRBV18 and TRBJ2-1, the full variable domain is NAGVMQNPRHLVRRRGQEARLRCSPMKGHSHVYWYRQLPEEGLKFMVYLQKENIIDESGMPKERFSAEFPKEGPSILRIQQVVRGDSAAYFCASSPGIEQFFGPGTRLTVL.

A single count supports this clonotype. The CDR3 DNA reads TGTGCCAGCAGCGCAGGGCGGGGCGAAAAACTGTTTTTT. It specifies CASSAGRGEKLFF. The chain links TRBV7-8 to TRBJ1-4; a weak D match, TRBD1 (5 bases). With 5 bases removed from V and 8 bases from J, the gap between germline ends came to 12 bases. The germline CDR1 and CDR2 sequences are SGHVS and FQNEAQ. This CDR3 region has 13 residues.

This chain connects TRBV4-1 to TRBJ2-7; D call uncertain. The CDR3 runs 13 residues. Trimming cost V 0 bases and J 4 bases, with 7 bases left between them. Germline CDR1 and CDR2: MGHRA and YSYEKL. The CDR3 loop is CASSQELPYEQYF. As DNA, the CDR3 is TGCGCCAGCAGCCAAGAACTGCCTTACGAGCAGTACTTC.

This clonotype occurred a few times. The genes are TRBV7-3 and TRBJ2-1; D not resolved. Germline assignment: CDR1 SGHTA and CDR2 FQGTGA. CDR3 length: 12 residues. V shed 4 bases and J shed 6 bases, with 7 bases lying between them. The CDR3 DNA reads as TGTGCCAGCAGCTGGCGGAGCAATGAGCAGTTCTTC. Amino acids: CASSWRSNEQFF.

The CDR3 coding sequence is TGTGCCACCAGCGTGGAACCTACGAACACTGAAGCTTTCTTT. Its protein is CATSVEPTNTEAFF. The V gene is TRBV15, the J gene TRBJ1-1; no definite D call. CDR1 and CDR2 (germline): LNHNV, YYDKDF (reference sequence). V dropped 5 bases and J dropped 1 base, with 11 bases sitting between them. This CDR3 has 14 amino acids. Full variable domain (remainder filled in from reference TRBV15 and TRBJ1-1): DAMVIQNPRYQVTQFGKPVTLSCSQTLNHNVMYWYQQKSSQAPKLLFHYYDKDFNNEADTPDNFQSRRPNTSFCFLDIRSPGLGDTAMYLCATSVEPTNTEAFFGQGTRLTVV.

The CDR3 protein is CASSYIDRNNQPQHF. The CDR3 coding sequence is TGTGCCAGCAGTTACATAGACAGGAACAATCAGCCCCAGCATTTT. V and J are TRBV6-6 and TRBJ1-5; possible D gene TRBD1, 6 bases. The CDR3 is made up of 15 amino acids. V was trimmed by 2 bases and J by 3 bases, leaving 11 bases between them. Per the germline V gene, CDR1 is MNHNY and CDR2 is SVGAGI (reference sequence).

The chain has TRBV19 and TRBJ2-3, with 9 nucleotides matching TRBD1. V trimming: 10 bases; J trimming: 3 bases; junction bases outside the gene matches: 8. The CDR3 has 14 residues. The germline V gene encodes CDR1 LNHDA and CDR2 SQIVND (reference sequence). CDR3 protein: CATGQGWQTDTQYF. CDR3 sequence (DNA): TGTGCCACGGGACAGGGCTGGCAGACAGATACGCAGTATTTT.

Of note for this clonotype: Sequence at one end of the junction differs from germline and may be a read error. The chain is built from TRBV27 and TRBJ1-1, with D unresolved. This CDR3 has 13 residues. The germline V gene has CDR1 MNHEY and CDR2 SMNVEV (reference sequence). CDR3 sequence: CVSRTGWDTEAFF. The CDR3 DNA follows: TGTGTCAGCAGAACGGGTTGGGACACTGAAGCTTTCTTT.

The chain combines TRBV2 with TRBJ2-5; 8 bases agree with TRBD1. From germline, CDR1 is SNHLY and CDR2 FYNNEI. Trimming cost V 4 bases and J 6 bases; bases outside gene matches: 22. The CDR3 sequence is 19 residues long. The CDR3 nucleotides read TGTGCCAGCAGTGCCGACTACCCGACAGGGGAGGCTCTGGAAAAGACCCAGTACTTC. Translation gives CASSADYPTGEALEKTQYF.

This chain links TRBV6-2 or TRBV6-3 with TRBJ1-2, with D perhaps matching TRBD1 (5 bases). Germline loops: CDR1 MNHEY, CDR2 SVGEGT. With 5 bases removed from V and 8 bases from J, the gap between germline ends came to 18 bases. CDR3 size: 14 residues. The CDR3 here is CASSTLRGDRGYTF. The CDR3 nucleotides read TGTGCCAGCAGTACCTTACGAGGGGATAGGGGCTACACCTTC.

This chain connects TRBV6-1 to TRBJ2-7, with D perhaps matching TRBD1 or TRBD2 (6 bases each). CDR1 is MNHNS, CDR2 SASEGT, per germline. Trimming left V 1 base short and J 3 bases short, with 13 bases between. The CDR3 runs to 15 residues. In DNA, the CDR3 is TGTGCCAGCAGTGAAGGGGGAGGAGGGGGCTACGAGCAGTACGTC. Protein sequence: CASSEGGGGGYEQYV.

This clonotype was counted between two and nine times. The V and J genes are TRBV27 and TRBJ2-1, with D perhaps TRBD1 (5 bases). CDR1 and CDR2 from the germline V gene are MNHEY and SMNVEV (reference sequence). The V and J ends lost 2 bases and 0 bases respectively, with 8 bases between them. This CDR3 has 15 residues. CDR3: CASSLHQGSYNEQFF. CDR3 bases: TGTGCCAGCAGTTTACATCAGGGCTCCTACAATGAGCAGTTCTTC.

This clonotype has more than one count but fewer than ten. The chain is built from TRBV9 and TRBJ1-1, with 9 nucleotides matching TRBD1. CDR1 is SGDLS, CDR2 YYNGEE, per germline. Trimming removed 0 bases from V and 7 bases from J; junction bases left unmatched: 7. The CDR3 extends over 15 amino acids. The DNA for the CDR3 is TGTGCCAGCAGCGTAGTGGACAGGGGTCGTGATGAAGCTTTCTTT. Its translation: CASSVVDRGRDEAFF.

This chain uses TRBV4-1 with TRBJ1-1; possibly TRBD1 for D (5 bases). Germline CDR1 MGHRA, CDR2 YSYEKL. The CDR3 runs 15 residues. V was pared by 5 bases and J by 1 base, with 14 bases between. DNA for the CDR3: TGCGCCAGCAGCTTAGACAGCCTTAAGAACACTGAAGCTTTCTTT. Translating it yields CASSLDSLKNTEAFF.